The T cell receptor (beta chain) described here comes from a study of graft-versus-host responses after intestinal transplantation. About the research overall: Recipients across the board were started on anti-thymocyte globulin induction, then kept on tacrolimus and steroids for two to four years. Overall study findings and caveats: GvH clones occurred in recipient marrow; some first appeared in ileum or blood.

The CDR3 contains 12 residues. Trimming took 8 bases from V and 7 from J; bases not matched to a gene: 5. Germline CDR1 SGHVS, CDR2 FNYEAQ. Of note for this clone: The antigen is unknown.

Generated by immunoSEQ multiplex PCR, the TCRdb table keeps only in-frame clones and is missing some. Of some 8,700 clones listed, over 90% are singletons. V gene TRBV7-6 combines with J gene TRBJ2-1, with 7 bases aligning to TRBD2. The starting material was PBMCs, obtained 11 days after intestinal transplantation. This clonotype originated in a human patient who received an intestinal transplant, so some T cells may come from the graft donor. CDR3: CASGEGTNEQFF. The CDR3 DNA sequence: TGTGCCAGCGGGGAGGGCACGAATGAGCAGTTCTTC. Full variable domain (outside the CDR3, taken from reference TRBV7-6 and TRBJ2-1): GAGVSQSPRYKVTKRGQDVALRCDPISGHVSLYWYRQALGQGPEFLTYFNYEAQQDKSGLPNDRFSAERPEGSISTLTIQRTEQRDSAMYRCASGEGTNEQFFGPGTRLTVL.